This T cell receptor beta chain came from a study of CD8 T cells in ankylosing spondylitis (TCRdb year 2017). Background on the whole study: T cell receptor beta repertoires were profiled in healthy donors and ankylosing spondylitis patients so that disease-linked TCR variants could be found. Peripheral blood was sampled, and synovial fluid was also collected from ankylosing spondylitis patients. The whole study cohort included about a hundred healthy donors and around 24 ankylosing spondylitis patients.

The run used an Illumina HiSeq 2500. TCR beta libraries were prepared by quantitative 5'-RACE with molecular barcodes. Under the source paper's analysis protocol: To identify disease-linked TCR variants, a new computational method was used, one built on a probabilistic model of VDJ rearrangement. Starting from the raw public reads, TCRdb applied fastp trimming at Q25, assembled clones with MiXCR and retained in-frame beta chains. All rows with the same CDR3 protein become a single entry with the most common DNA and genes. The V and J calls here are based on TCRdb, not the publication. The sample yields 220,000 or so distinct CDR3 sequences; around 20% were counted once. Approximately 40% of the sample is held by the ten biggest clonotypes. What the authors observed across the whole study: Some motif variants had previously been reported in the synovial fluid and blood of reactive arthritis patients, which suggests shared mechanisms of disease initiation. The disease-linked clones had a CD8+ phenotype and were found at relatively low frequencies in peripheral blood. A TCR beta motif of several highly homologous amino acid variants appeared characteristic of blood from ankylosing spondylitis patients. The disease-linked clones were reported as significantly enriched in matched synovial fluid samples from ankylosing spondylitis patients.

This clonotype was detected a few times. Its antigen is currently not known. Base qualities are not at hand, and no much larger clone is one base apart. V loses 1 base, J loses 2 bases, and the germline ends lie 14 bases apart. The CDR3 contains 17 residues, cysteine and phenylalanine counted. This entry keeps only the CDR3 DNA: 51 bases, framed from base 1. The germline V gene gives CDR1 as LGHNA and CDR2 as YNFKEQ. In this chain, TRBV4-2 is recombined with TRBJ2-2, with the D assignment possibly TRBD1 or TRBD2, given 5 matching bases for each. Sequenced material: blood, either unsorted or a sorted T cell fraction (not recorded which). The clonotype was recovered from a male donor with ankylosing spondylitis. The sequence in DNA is TGTGCCAGCAGCCAAGTCCCTGGGACCTCCAACACCGGGGAGCTGTTTTTT. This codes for CASSQVPGTSNTGELFF.